The 8 T cell receptor beta chains below all came from one sample that was sequenced in a study of T-cell memory formation after mild COVID-19. One entry per CDR3 protein, called by TCRdb with MiXCR from the 5' RACE reads. In the table there are roughly 500,000 distinct CDR3 sequences, just over 20% of which are singletons. Sequencing was performed on PBMCs or a T cell subset sorted from them (not recorded which). The receptors here all came from an adult woman who had mild COVID-19 (a few samples of this study predate the infection). Cell type and time point are not known.

This clonotype was detected many times. This chain links TRBV5-1 with TRBJ2-1; 9 positions agree with TRBD2. V lost 2 bases, J lost 0 bases, and 0 bases stayed unmatched. This CDR3 contains 15 residues. In germline, CDR1 is SGHRS, CDR2 YFSETQ. DNA for the CDR3: TGCGCCAGCAGCTTTAGCGGGGGCTCCTACAATGAGCAGTTCTTC. It encodes CASSFSGGSYNEQFF.

A few counts support this clonotype. V usage is TRBV14 and J usage is TRBJ2-3, with TRBD2 identical over 14 bases. Per the germline V gene, CDR1 is SGHDN and CDR2 is FVKESK. Trimming removed 3 bases from V and 4 bases from J; junction bases left unmatched: 6. CDR3 length equals 17 residues. The CDR3 here is CASSHTGTSGRSDTQYF. The DNA of the CDR3 is TGTGCCAGCAGCCATACCGGGACTAGCGGGAGATCAGATACGCAGTATTTT.

This clonotype was counted between two and nine times. V and J are TRBV7-2 and TRBJ2-3; no firm D call. This CDR3 has 13 residues. Trimming shortened V by 2 bases and J by 2 bases, and 5 bases separated the two germline ends. CDR1 and CDR2 from the germline V gene are SGHTA and FQGNSA. CDR3 protein: CASSLWATDTQYF. Here the CDR3 DNA reads TGTGCCAGCAGCTTATGGGCCACAGATACGCAGTATTTT.

V is TRBV29-1 and J is TRBJ2-7; 11 bases agree with TRBD1. The CDR3 runs to 15 residues. Germline V gives CDR1 SQVTM, CDR2 ANQGSEA. The ends lost 5 bases at V and 2 bases at J; junction bases unmatched: 8. In DNA, the CDR3 is TGCAGCGTTACACCGGGACAGGGGGACCCCTACGAGCAGTACTTC. Encoded protein: CSVTPGQGDPYEQYF.

This clonotype showed up just a few times. The rearrangement joins TRBV6-6 to TRBJ2-7; D not resolved. The CDR3 covers 14 residues. Per the germline V gene, CDR1 is MNHNY and CDR2 is SVGAGI (reference sequence). V lost 6 bases, J lost 2 bases, and 14 bases lay in between. CDR3 DNA sequence: TGTGCCAGCAGCTCTCGCGAAGGAACCTACGAGCAGTACTTC. Protein: CASSSREGTYEQYF.

The rearrangement joins TRBV5-1 to TRBJ1-1; D is perhaps TRBD1 (5 bases). Germline values: CDR1 SGHRS, CDR2 YFSETQ. The V and J ends lost 4 bases and 1 base respectively, with 11 bases between them. This CDR3 spans 14 amino acids. As DNA, the CDR3 is TGCGCCAGCAGCCGGGACGCTCCGAACACTGAAGCTTTCTTT. Translated: CASSRDAPNTEAFF.

The table lists this clonotype with a count of one. The chain has TRBV7-8 and TRBJ1-1; 9 nucleotides match TRBD1. There are 14 residues in the CDR3. Losses at the gene ends were 5 bases for V and 11 bases for J; bases not matched to a gene: 12. Germline V gene data show CDR1 as SGHVS and CDR2 as FQNEAQ. The CDR3 loop is CASSPVPGQGKAFF. CDR3 nucleotide sequence: TGTGCCAGCAGCCCGGTCCCGGGACAGGGAAAGGCTTTCTTT.

This clonotype came up many times. The V call is TRBV12-3 or TRBV12-4, the J call TRBJ2-3, with D possibly TRBD1 on 6 matching bases. V was shortened by 6 bases and J by 10 bases, with 17 bases between the two germline ends. The CDR3 runs 13 residues. For the CDR3, the DNA is TGTGCCAGCAGCCTAACCGGGACAAGATCGCAGTATTTT. Amino acid sequence: CASSLTGTRSQYF.